These 8 T cell receptor beta chains share one sample of origin, sequenced in a study of blood T cell repertoires in COVID-19. Data came from immunoSEQ multiplex PCR; TCRdb stores just in-frame clones and leaves some out. The data show 490,000 or so clones, approximately 91% seen once. The sequencing sample was made of PBMCs or T cells enriched from blood (not recorded which). These TCRs come from a woman in her sixties or seventies who had recovered from COVID-19.

The chain is built from TRBV11-2 and TRBJ1-1; D is perhaps TRBD1 (6 bases). Germline V gene data show CDR1 as SGHAT and CDR2 as FQNNGV. This CDR3 region has 13 residues. V was trimmed by 4 bases and J by 1 base, leaving 7 bases between them. The CDR3 loop reads CASSWGPNTEAFF. CDR3 nucleotides: TGTGCCAGCAGCTGGGGGCCGAACACTGAAGCTTTCTTT.

J is TRBJ2-1 and V is TRBV11-2, with D perhaps matching TRBD1 (5 bases). This CDR3 is 15 amino acids long. Trimming cost V 6 bases and J 3 bases, with 15 bases left between them. CDR1 and CDR2 from the germline V gene are SGHAT and FQNNGV. CDR3 in amino acids: CASRLNMGLYNEQFF. CDR3 sequence (DNA): TGTGCCAGCAGACTAAATATGGGGCTCTACAATGAGCAGTTCTTC. The full variable domain, completed using reference TRBV11-2 and TRBJ2-1, is EAGVAQSPRYKIIEKRQSVAFWCNPISGHATLYWYQQILGQGPKLLIQFQNNGVVDDSQLPKDRFSAERLKGVDSTLKIQPAKLEDSAVYLCASRLNMGLYNEQFFGPGTRLTVL.

This sequence joins TRBV27 and TRBJ1-2, with a possible D match to TRBD1 (6 bases). V was pared by 6 bases and J by 8 bases, with 13 bases between. The CDR3 spans 12 residues. Germline assignment: CDR1 MNHEY and CDR2 SMNVEV (reference sequence). For the CDR3, the DNA is TGTGCCAGCAGAACCCCAGGGGTGGGCTACACCTTC. This translates into CASRTPGVGYTF.

This clone was seen only once. The V gene is TRBV27, the J gene TRBJ2-4; TRBD2 aligns across 13 bases. The CDR3 totals 16 residues. J gave up 0 bases and V 6 bases, and 2 bases lay outside the gene matches. Germline CDR1 reads MNHEY; CDR2 reads SMNVEV (reference sequence). CDR3 sequence: CASRGLAGPAKNIQYF. The CDR3 nucleotides are TGTGCCAGCAGGGGACTAGCGGGGCCAGCCAAAAACATTCAGTACTTC.

V is TRBV4-1 and J is TRBJ1-5, with 10 bases fitting TRBD1. Germline V gene lookup returns CDR1 MGHRA and CDR2 YSYEKL. The CDR3 contains 17 residues. V trimming: 0 bases; J trimming: 2 bases; junction bases outside the gene matches: 4. The CDR3 protein is CASSQEGTGEGNQPQHF. CDR3 in DNA: TGCGCCAGCAGCCAAGAGGGGACAGGGGAAGGCAATCAGCCCCAGCATTTT.

The chain links TRBV2 to TRBJ2-7, with 8 bases aligning to TRBD2. Germline CDR1 and CDR2: SNHLY and FYNNEI. The V segment lost 3 bases and the J segment 6 bases; nucleotides outside the gene matches: 10. The CDR3 has 15 amino acids. The CDR3 loop is CASSEGLGGRREQYF. The DNA for the CDR3 is TGTGCCAGCAGTGAGGGACTAGGCGGGCGGCGCGAGCAGTACTTC.

J is TRBJ1-1 and V is TRBV9; D gene uncertain. This CDR3 region has 16 residues. Trimming stripped 3 bases from V and 1 base from J, with 16 bases between. In germline, CDR1 is SGDLS, CDR2 YYNGEE. The CDR3 loop is CASSAPQGRGNTEAFF. The DNA of the CDR3 is TGTGCCAGCAGCGCGCCCCAAGGACGGGGGAACACTGAAGCTTTCTTT.

This chain joins TRBV7-2 and TRBJ2-2; the match to TRBD1 covers 7 bases. The germline V gene encodes CDR1 SGHTA and CDR2 FQGNSA. V was pared by 0 bases and J by 3 bases, with 1 base of the junction left unmatched. The CDR3 sequence is 15 residues long. The CDR3 DNA is TGTGCCAGCAGCTTAGCCAGGGGGTACACCGGGGAGCTGTTTTTT. Protein product: CASSLARGYTGELFF.